This T cell receptor (beta chain) was recorded in a study of shared clonotypes between healthy human individuals. Genomic DNA of every subset was divided equally among multiple immunoSEQ plates. The table came from immunoSEQ multiplex PCR; TCRdb's copy has only in-frame clones and leaves some out. Among under 2.5 million clones listed, just under 95% were seen once. Study-level points and caveats: Non-shared clonotypes showed lower generation probabilities than clonotypes common to all four donors. Shared across a few donors were about 4.8% of the naive CD4 clonotypes.

CD45RA-negative memory and CD45RA+ naive subsets were split from the CD4+ cells. V lost 5 bases and J 1 base, leaving 13 bases between the germline ends. This CDR3 region has 15 residues. Germline assignment: CDR1 SGHDT and CDR2 YYEEEE. Remarks on this clone: No antigen is known for it.

The gene calls are TRBV5-6 and TRBJ2-1, with D hard to call. This TCR was sampled from a young man in good health. Some clones in this sample may be carry-over from other donors' samples. Sequencing was performed on naive CD4+ T cells from PBMCs. Subset specified: CD45RA+ positively selected. The CDR3 DNA reads TGTGCCAGCAGTAAAAGCCCCGTTTCCTACAATGAGCAGTTCTTC. Protein sequence: CASSKSPVSYNEQFF.